The entry below describes one T cell receptor (beta chain). This sample was included in a study of blood T cell repertoires in COVID-19. Recovered Cohort 3 donors showed two negative PCRs, clearance, or symptom resolution. The protocol was immunoSEQ multiplex PCR, while the TCRdb copy is restricted to in-frame clones and leaves out a portion. The repertoire has some 310,000 clones, under 90% of them found once; the top ten carry less than 9.5%. Germline values: CDR1 WNHNN, CDR2 SYGVQD (reference sequence). CDR3 length equals 16 residues. After removal of 0 bases from V and 4 bases from J, the junction contained 3 bases not matched to a gene.

V gene TRBV10-1 combines with J gene TRBJ2-1; 10 nucleotides match TRBD2. The source of this sequence is a woman under 40 who had recovered from COVID-19. The sample consisted of PBMCs or T cells enriched from blood (not recorded which). The CDR3 DNA follows: TGCGCCAGCAGTGAGTCGACTAGCGGGCGTTACAATGAGCAGTTCTTC. Its translation is CASSESTSGRYNEQFF.